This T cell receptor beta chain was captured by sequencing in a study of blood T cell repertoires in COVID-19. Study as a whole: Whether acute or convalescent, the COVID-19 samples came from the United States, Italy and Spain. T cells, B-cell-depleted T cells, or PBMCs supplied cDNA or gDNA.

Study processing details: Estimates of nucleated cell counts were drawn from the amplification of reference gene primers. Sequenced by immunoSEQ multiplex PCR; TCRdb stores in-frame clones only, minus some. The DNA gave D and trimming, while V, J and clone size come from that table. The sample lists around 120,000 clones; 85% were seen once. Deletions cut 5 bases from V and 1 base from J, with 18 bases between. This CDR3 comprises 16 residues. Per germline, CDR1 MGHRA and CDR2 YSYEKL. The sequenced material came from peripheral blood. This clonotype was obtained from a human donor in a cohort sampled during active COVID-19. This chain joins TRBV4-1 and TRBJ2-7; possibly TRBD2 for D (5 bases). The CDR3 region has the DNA TGCGCCAGCAGCAGAGGGCTCGGGAACCCTTCCTACGAGCAGTACTTC. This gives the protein CASSRGLGNPSYEQYF.